This is a list of T cell receptor beta chains from one sample in a study of beta chain features in type 1 diabetes. Measured with immunoSEQ multiplex PCR; TCRdb has only the in-frame clones, and not every one. The table has about 340,000 clones, 7% to 9% seen once. Sequencing was done on a sample of central memory CD4+ T cells from blood. Receptors were obtained from a young woman in good health. CDR3s include the opening cysteine and the closing phenylalanine or tryptophan. The D gene is left open where the match is weak. Size is stated for part of the rows, as once, few or many counts, or as a class when the clone is expanded.

abundance: NA
d_gene: TRBD2
j_gene: TRBJ2-3
v_gene: TRBV2
CDR3aa: CARGGAGGTDTQYF
CDR3nt: TGTGCCAGAGGCGGGGCGGGAGGCACAGATACGCAGTATTTT

abundance: NA
d_gene: NA
j_gene: TRBJ2-7
v_gene: TRBV18
CDR3aa: CASSPKTGSYEQYF
CDR3nt: TGTGCCAGCTCACCGAAAACAGGGTCCTACGAGCAGTACTTC

abundance: few
d_gene: NA
j_gene: TRBJ2-7
v_gene: TRBV28
CDR3aa: CASSPTDWTYEQYF
CDR3nt: TGTGCCAGCAGTCCCACCGACTGGACCTACGAGCAGTACTTC

abundance: few
d_gene: TRBD1
j_gene: TRBJ2-1
v_gene: TRBV19
CDR3aa: CASTPGWTGNNEQFF
CDR3nt: TGTGCCAGCACGCCGGGGTGGACAGGAAACAATGAGCAGTTCTTC

abundance: NA
d_gene: TRBD1
j_gene: TRBJ2-7
v_gene: TRBV7-9
CDR3aa: CASSPRQGAYEQYF
CDR3nt: TGTGCCAGCAGCCCCCGACAGGGGGCCTACGAGCAGTACTTC

abundance: NA
d_gene: NA
j_gene: TRBJ2-3
v_gene: TRBV4-3
CDR3aa: CASSQGQYLTDTQYF
CDR3nt: TGCGCCAGCAGCCAAGGCCAATATCTGACAGATACGCAGTATTTT

abundance: NA
d_gene: NA
j_gene: TRBJ1-2
v_gene: TRBV5-4
CDR3aa: CASSPPGVYGYTF
CDR3nt: TGTGCCAGCAGCCCGCCGGGAGTCTATGGCTACACCTTC

abundance: NA
d_gene: TRBD2
j_gene: TRBJ2-1
v_gene: TRBV27
CDR3aa: CASSFEVAGEDEQFF
CDR3nt: TGTGCCAGCAGTTTTGAGGTAGCGGGAGAGGATGAGCAGTTCTTC

abundance: few
d_gene: NA
j_gene: TRBJ2-1
v_gene: TRBV29-1
CDR3aa: CSVGETANNEQFF
CDR3nt: TGCAGCGTTGGGGAGACAGCTAACAATGAGCAGTTCTTC

abundance: NA
d_gene: NA
j_gene: TRBJ2-1
v_gene: TRBV6-6
CDR3aa: CASSYSSSYNEQFF
CDR3nt: TGTGCCAGCAGTTACTCAAGCTCCTACAATGAGCAGTTCTTC

abundance: NA
d_gene: TRBD1
j_gene: TRBJ2-5
v_gene: TRBV6-5
CDR3aa: CASRKNRGQWETQYF
CDR3nt: TGTGCCAGCAGAAAAAACAGGGGGCAGTGGGAGACCCAGTACTTC

abundance: many
d_gene: TRBD2
j_gene: TRBJ2-7
v_gene: TRBV2
CDR3aa: CASRSGGPYEQYF
CDR3nt: TGTGCCAGCCGATCGGGAGGCCCTTACGAGCAGTACTTC

abundance: NA
d_gene: TRBD2
j_gene: TRBJ2-3
v_gene: TRBV6-6
CDR3aa: CASSLGGGRLTDTQYF
CDR3nt: TGTGCCAGCAGCCTAGGTGGCGGGAGGTTGACAGATACGCAGTATTTT

abundance: NA
d_gene: NA
j_gene: TRBJ2-7
v_gene: TRBV28
CDR3aa: CASNDHPLGRRPNYEQYF
CDR3nt: TGTGCCAGCAACGATCACCCCTTAGGGAGACGGCCTAACTACGAGCAGTACTTC

abundance: few
d_gene: NA
j_gene: TRBJ2-5
v_gene: TRBV15
CDR3aa: CATSRDPQETQYF
CDR3nt: TGTGCCACCAGCAGAGATCCGCAAGAGACCCAGTACTTC

abundance: few
d_gene: TRBD2
j_gene: TRBJ2-5
v_gene: TRBV10-3
CDR3aa: CAISEVAGVETQYF
CDR3nt: TGTGCCATCAGTGAAGTAGCGGGAGTAGAGACCCAGTACTTC

abundance: NA
d_gene: NA
j_gene: TRBJ2-1
v_gene: TRBV6-1
CDR3aa: CASSDPLRGDNEQFF
CDR3nt: TGTGCCAGCAGTGACCCATTGCGCGGAGACAATGAGCAGTTCTTC

abundance: NA
d_gene: NA
j_gene: TRBJ1-5
v_gene: TRBV18
CDR3aa: CASSPQKGSEPQHF
CDR3nt: TGTGCCAGCTCACCACAAAAGGGTTCCGAGCCCCAGCATTTT

abundance: few
d_gene: NA
j_gene: TRBJ2-1
v_gene: TRBV4-3
CDR3aa: CASSQAKYNEQFF
CDR3nt: TGCGCCAGCAGCCAAGCCAAATACAATGAGCAGTTCTTC

abundance: NA
d_gene: NA
j_gene: TRBJ2-7
v_gene: TRBV7-6
CDR3aa: CASSLATLGDSTYEQYF
CDR3nt: TGTGCCAGCAGCTTAGCGACTTTGGGGGATAGTACCTACGAGCAGTACTTC

abundance: few
d_gene: TRBD1
j_gene: TRBJ2-3
v_gene: TRBV7-9
CDR3aa: CASSRQGSTDTQYF
CDR3nt: TGTGCCAGCAGCCGACAGGGGAGCACAGATACGCAGTATTTT

abundance: NA
d_gene: TRBD2
j_gene: TRBJ2-5
v_gene: TRBV5-1
CDR3aa: CASSIGGLGVRETQYF
CDR3nt: TGCGCCAGCAGCATCGGGGGACTAGGAGTCCGAGAGACCCAGTACTTC

abundance: few
d_gene: NA
j_gene: TRBJ1-1
v_gene: TRBV7-3
CDR3aa: CASSDRRNTEAFF
CDR3nt: TGTGCCAGCAGTGACAGGAGAAACACTGAAGCTTTCTTT